This passage covers 5 T cell receptor beta chains from one sample sequenced in a study of blood T cell dynamics during melanoma immunotherapy (TCRdb year 2020). To prepare the library, the immunoSEQ multiplex PCR assay was applied. The clones in this table, taken by TCRdb from immuneACCESS, are in-frame only. Not every clone is retained; where verified, under half of the shortfall comes from an unresolved V gene, and the cause of the rest is unknown. In this sample the table shows around 16,000 clones, about nine tenths of which occur a single time. About 1.8% of the sample comes from the top ten. The time point label, as the study defines it: pre-treatment baseline. Source: blood, taken from a patient treated with checkpoint blockade. Receptors originate from a human donor with melanoma.

In nucleotides, the CDR3 is TGTGCCAGCAGCCCGGGACAGGGGGCCGCTGAAGCTTTCTTT. This sequence encodes CASSPGQGAAEAFF. The gene calls are TRBV11-3 and TRBJ1-1; TRBD1 agrees at 12 bases. Germline V lookup: CDR1 SGHNT, CDR2 YENEEA. The CDR3 runs to 14 residues. The V segment lost 5 bases and the J segment 6 bases; nucleotides outside the gene matches: 4.

The rearrangement joins TRBV4-1 to TRBJ2-7; D possibly corresponds to TRBD2 (5 bases). The CDR3 totals 15 residues. Germline assignment: CDR1 MGHRA and CDR2 YSYEKL. Trimming took 4 bases from V and 2 from J, leaving 15 bases between them. CDR3 DNA sequence: TGCGCCAGCAGCCTCCGTGAGGGCAGTACCTACGAGCAGTACTTC. Its protein is CASSLREGSTYEQYF.

V gene TRBV7-8 combines with J gene TRBJ1-1, with 7 bases lining up with TRBD1. Trimming cost V 5 bases and J 0 bases; bases outside gene matches: 6. Per the germline V gene, CDR1 is SGHVS and CDR2 is FQNEAQ. The CDR3 contains 15 residues. The CDR3 spells CASSNNRGLNTEAFF. The CDR3 DNA sequence: TGTGCCAGCAGCAACAACAGGGGCTTGAACACTGAAGCTTTCTTT.

J is TRBJ2-2 and V is TRBV12-5, with TRBD2 identical over 11 bases. Trimming removed 3 bases from V and 3 bases from J; junction bases left unmatched: 6. Germline CDR1 reads LGHNT; CDR2 reads FRNRAP. The CDR3 is made up of 17 amino acids. CDR3 nucleotide sequence: TGTGCTAGTGGTTTCCTAACTAGCGGGAGCTACACCGGGGAGCTGTTTTTT. Translated: CASGFLTSGSYTGELFF.

Only a few counts were recorded for this clone. V gene TRBV5-1 combines with J gene TRBJ1-2, with unresolved D. The germline gives CDR1 SGHRS, CDR2 YFSETQ. Between the trimmed V and J ends, which lost 4 bases and 3 bases, there was a span of 10 bases. The CDR3 contains 13 residues. The CDR3 reads CASSPTGDYGYTF. CDR3 sequence (DNA): TGCGCCAGCAGCCCGACTGGGGACTATGGCTACACCTTC.